This TCR beta chain was captured in a study of control samples from healthy donors and cancer patients. CDR3 size: 13 residues. V was clipped by 2 bases and J by 4 bases, with 8 bases between them. Germline V CDR1 and CDR2: LGHDT, YNNKEL (reference sequence). Sequenced by immunoSEQ multiplex PCR; TCRdb stores in-frame clones only, minus some. In the table there are about 130,000 clones, roughly 92% of which are singletons. The chain links TRBV3-1 (or the pseudogene TRBV3-2) to TRBJ1-1; unclear D gene. The sequenced sample was blood. The TCR was taken from a young man in good health. The CDR3 DNA sequence: TGTGCCAGCAGCCAATTTCAAGGCACTGAAGCTTTCTTT. Its translation is CASSQFQGTEAFF.